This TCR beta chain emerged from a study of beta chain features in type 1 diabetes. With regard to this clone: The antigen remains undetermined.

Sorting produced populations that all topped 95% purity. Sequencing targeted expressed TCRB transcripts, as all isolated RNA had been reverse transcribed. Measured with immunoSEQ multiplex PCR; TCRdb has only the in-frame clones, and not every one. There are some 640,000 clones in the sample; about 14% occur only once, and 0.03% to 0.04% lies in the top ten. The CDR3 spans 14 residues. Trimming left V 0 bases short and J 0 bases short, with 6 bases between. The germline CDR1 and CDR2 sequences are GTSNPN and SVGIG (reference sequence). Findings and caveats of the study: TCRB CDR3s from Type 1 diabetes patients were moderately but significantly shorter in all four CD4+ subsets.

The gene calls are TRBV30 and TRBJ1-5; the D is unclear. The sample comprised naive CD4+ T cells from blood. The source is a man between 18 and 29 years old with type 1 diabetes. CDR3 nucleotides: TGTGCCTGGAGTGTCGGGGTTAGCAATCAGCCCCAGCATTTT. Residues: CAWSVGVSNQPQHF.